This T cell receptor beta chain came from a study of T cell responses to AZD1222 COVID-19 vaccine (dated by TCRdb to the early 2020s). General notes on the study: AZD1222 recipients given second doses at about 4 weeks or at about 12 weeks were pooled, since spike-specific TCR depth and breadth were not found to differ between the two schedules. TCR sequencing was performed for more than 230 trial participants, of whom some 200 were given two doses of AZD1222 and 26 were given two doses of MenACWY control vaccine. Enrollment into the trials was organized by age into subgroups of 18-55, 56-69 and 70-plus years, and those subgroups contained 148, 28 and 57 TCR-sequenced participants, respectively. Findings and caveats that apply to the study as a whole: After two AZD1222 doses, both the breadth and the depth of spike-specific TCRs were significantly higher than at day 0 and than in MenACWY recipients. Conclusions about previously exposed vaccinees were limited because only six AZD1222 recipients were SARS-CoV-2 seropositive at baseline. Vaccine-associated CD4 TCRs spanned the whole spike protein, with dominant responses in regions 160-218 and 743-854. Epitopes outside the regions mutated in the B.1.351 and B.1.1.7 variants were reportedly recognized by nearly half of the unique spike-specific TCRs. Because no day 14 peak-response samples were available, the repertoires could be characterized only after the peak T cell response. Participants were mostly white British and included more females than males, and it was suggested by the authors that clonal diversity may have been underestimated. In the small 56-69-year group, the increase in depth fell short of significance, most likely because of low power.

The germline V gene gives CDR1 as MNHEY and CDR2 as SVGAGI. The V and J ends are trimmed by 6 bases and 0 bases, leaving 13 bases between them. Including cysteine and phenylalanine, the CDR3 has 15 amino acids. CDR3 DNA only is kept here, 45 bases in frame from base 1. What this sample's time point label stands for: baseline before first vaccination. Vaccinee samples were obtained from the UK trials COV001 and COV002, which included a single-blind randomized controlled phase 2/3 trial of AZD1222 (ChAdOx1 nCoV-19) in healthy adults. For TCRbeta chain sequencing, PBMC samples from trial participants were taken at day 0 and at day 28 after the second dose. Concerning this clone: What this receptor recognizes is not known. No much larger clone is present one base from it, and per-base qualities are unavailable.

The CDR3 regions of human TCRbeta chains were subjected to immunosequencing. Concerning the study's data processing: Repertoire TCRs were checked for matches against a reference library of SARS-CoV-2-specific TCRs that had been generated using the MIRA antigen-specificity platform. Breadth was defined as the fraction of unique TCRs that were SARS-CoV-2-associated. Depth was defined as the fraction of total T cells that were SARS-CoV-2-associated. Using the MIRA data, every spike-specific TCR was mapped to the spike region that the TCR reacted to and assigned to either a CD4 or a CD8 class. Log10-transformed breadth and depth values were compared by one-way ANOVA with Sidak's multiple comparisons tests. Entries here come from immuneACCESS through TCRdb and include only in-frame sequences with V and J called. Some clones fail to appear in such tables; in the studies checked, an unresolved V gene covers under half of the shortfall, and the cause of the remainder is unknown. The V and J calls and the clone size are those of that table, but D and trimming were determined from the DNA. The sample contains 60,000 to 70,000 clones, 65% to 90% of them found a single time. The ten biggest clones cover roughly 20% of the sample.

The V gene is TRBV6-5 and the J gene is TRBJ2-3; the D gene could be either TRBD1 or TRBD2, each agreeing at 5 bases. This specimen was peripheral blood, taken on day 0 of AZD1222 vaccination. The sequence was collected from an adult in good health. The CDR3 loop reads CASRPDWGSTDTQYF. At the DNA level, the sequence is TGTGCCAGCAGACCAGACTGGGGGAGCACAGATACGCAGTATTTT.